These T cell receptor beta chains were read from a single sample in a study of T cell repertoires in cytomegalovirus infection. TCRdb re-called the reads through MiXCR, storing one row per CDR3 protein. There are about 500,000 distinct CDR3 sequences in the sample; 30% to 40% occur only once, and 15% to 20% lies in the top ten. Their antigens are not known. Specimen: cultured PBMCs, collected from culture after CMV antigen stimulation. These TCRs come from a human donor in good health (CMV status not recorded). Some clones in this sample may be carry-over from other donors' samples. The CDR3 runs from the conserved cysteine through the conserved F or W. The D gene is left open where the match is weak. Rows may omit the clone size; those that give it use once, few, many or a size class.

D: TRBD1; length: 16; J: TRBJ1-6; size: NA; V: TRBV18; DNA: TGTGCCAGCTCACCCCAGGGGGCTGGGGCTAATTCACCCCTCCACTTT; CDR3: CASSPQGAGANSPLHF
D: NA; length: 17; J: TRBJ2-1; size: few; V: TRBV7-4; DNA: TGTGCCAGCAGCCCCCGTATACTGCGTAACTCCTACAATGAGCAGTTCTTC; CDR3: CASSPRILRNSYNEQFF
D: TRBD2; length: 14; J: TRBJ2-5; size: NA; V: TRBV29-1; DNA: TGCAGCGTCCTAGGTAGCGGGAGGCAAGAGACCCAGTACTTC; CDR3: CSVLGSGRQETQYF
D: NA; length: 13; J: TRBJ2-5; size: NA; V: TRBV20-1; DNA: TGCAGTGCTCTACCATCCAGGGGAGAGACCCAGTACTTC; CDR3: CSALPSRGETQYF
D: NA; length: 13; J: TRBJ1-5; size: NA; V: TRBV9; DNA: TGTGCCAGCGGGGAGACGGAGAATCAGCCCCAGCATTTT; CDR3: CASGETENQPQHF
D: TRBD2; length: 18; J: TRBJ2-7; size: many; V: TRBV7-2; DNA: TGTGCCAGCAGCTTAGGGGGACTAGCGGGGAAACTCTCCTACGAGCAGTACTTC; CDR3: CASSLGGLAGKLSYEQYF
D: TRBD2; length: 12; J: TRBJ2-7; size: few; V: TRBV20-1; DNA: TGCAGTGGACAGCGGGGCTCCTACGAGCAGTACTTC; CDR3: CSGQRGSYEQYF
D: NA; length: 13; J: TRBJ2-7; size: NA; V: TRBV10-3; DNA: TGTGCCATCAGGAGCATTCCTAGACATGAGCAGTACTTC; CDR3: CAIRSIPRHEQYF
D: NA; length: 13; J: TRBJ1-1; size: NA; V: TRBV29-1; DNA: TGCAGCGTTGTAAGACAGGTCAACACTGAAGCTTTCTTT; CDR3: CSVVRQVNTEAFF
D: TRBD1; length: 16; J: TRBJ1-5; size: NA; V: TRBV7-8; DNA: TGTGCCAGCAGCTTAGGGGGAGGGACAGGGGGTCGGACCCAGCATTTT; CDR3: CASSLGGGTGGRTQHF
D: TRBD2; length: 17; J: TRBJ2-3; size: few; V: TRBV7-9; DNA: TGTGCCAGCAGCCCTACATTAGCGGGATCTAGCACAGATACGCAGTATTTT; CDR3: CASSPTLAGSSTDTQYF
D: NA; length: 16; J: TRBJ2-1; size: NA; V: TRBV28; DNA: TGTGCCAGCAGTTACGGGGGGCGACTACCGTCCCATGAGCAGTTCTTC; CDR3: CASSYGGRLPSHEQFF
D: NA; length: 13; J: TRBJ2-3; size: few; V: TRBV6-4; DNA: TGTGCCAGCAGGCCGACTAATAAAGATACGCAGTATTTT; CDR3: CASRPTNKDTQYF
D: TRBD1; length: 14; J: TRBJ1-5; size: NA; V: TRBV15; DNA: TGTGCCACCAGCAGAGACAGGGGGGGTCAGCCCCAGCATTTT; CDR3: CATSRDRGGQPQHF
D: NA; length: 17; J: TRBJ2-3; size: NA; V: TRBV4-3; DNA: TGCGCCAGCAGCCAACCGACCGGGACCCCTAGCACAGATACGCAGTATTTT; CDR3: CASSQPTGTPSTDTQYF
D: TRBD2; length: 15; J: TRBJ2-1; size: few; V: TRBV14; DNA: TGTGCCAGCAGACAAGCGGGGAGCTCCTACAATGAGCAGTTCTTC; CDR3: CASRQAGSSYNEQFF
D: TRBD2; length: 15; J: TRBJ2-3; size: NA; V: TRBV5-1; DNA: TGCGCCAGCAGAGAACTAGCGGAGGATGGAGATACGCAGTATTTT; CDR3: CASRELAEDGDTQYF
D: NA; length: 14; J: TRBJ2-2; size: many; V: TRBV11-2; DNA: TGTGCCTCCCAAGGGTATTCGGGAACCGGGGAGCTGTTTTTT; CDR3: CASQGYSGTGELFF
D: TRBD2; length: 17; J: TRBJ2-1; size: NA; V: TRBV6-2/TRBV6-3; DNA: TGTGCCAGCAGTTACTCGGGGCTAGCGGGGAATTACAATGAGCAGTTCTTC; CDR3: CASSYSGLAGNYNEQFF
D: TRBD1; length: 14; J: TRBJ2-7; size: NA; V: TRBV12-3/TRBV12-4; DNA: TGTGCCAGCCGAGGGGACAGAGTCCCTTGGGAGCAGTACTTC; CDR3: CASRGDRVPWEQYF
D: NA; length: 15; J: TRBJ2-1; size: NA; V: TRBV7-9; DNA: TGTGCCAGCAGCTTTCTGGTAGCGAGTTACAATGAGCAGTTCTTC; CDR3: CASSFLVASYNEQFF
D: TRBD1; length: 14; J: TRBJ1-5; size: NA; V: TRBV20-1; DNA: TGCAGTGCTCGCAGAGACAGGGGCGTGCAGCCCCAGCATTTT; CDR3: CSARRDRGVQPQHF
D: NA; length: 11; J: TRBJ2-3; size: NA; V: TRBV7-2; DNA: TGTGCCAGCAGCCCTGATTATTCACAGTATTTT; CDR3: CASSPDYSQYF
D: NA; length: 15; J: TRBJ2-6; size: NA; V: TRBV6-2/TRBV6-3; DNA: TGTGCCAGCAGTTACGTCAGTGCTGGGGCCAACGTCCTGACTTTC; CDR3: CASSYVSAGANVLTF
D: NA; length: 11; J: TRBJ2-5; size: once; V: TRBV15; DNA: TGTGCCACCAGCAGAGACGAGACCCAGTACTTC; CDR3: CATSRDETQYF
D: TRBD1; length: 13; J: TRBJ2-3; size: NA; V: TRBV24-1; DNA: TGTGCCACCATAGGGGGCGAAACAGATACGCAGTATTTT; CDR3: CATIGGETDTQYF
D: TRBD1; length: 14; J: TRBJ2-1; size: NA; V: TRBV28; DNA: TGTGCCAGCAGTTCGGCTCCACAGGGGAATGAGCAGTTCTTC; CDR3: CASSSAPQGNEQFF
D: NA; length: 15; J: TRBJ1-6; size: NA; V: TRBV7-2; DNA: TGTGCCAGCATCCCCGGAGATATTTATAATTCACCCCTCCACTTT; CDR3: CASIPGDIYNSPLHF
D: NA; length: 15; J: TRBJ2-5; size: few; V: TRBV7-6; DNA: TGTGCCAGCACCTCCTCCGGGATCCCCCAAGAGACCCAGTACTTC; CDR3: CASTSSGIPQETQYF
D: TRBD2; length: 17; J: TRBJ2-1; size: NA; V: TRBV5-6; DNA: TGTGCCAGCAGCTCTCAGGGACTAGCGGGAGTGCGGGATGAGCAGTTCTTC; CDR3: CASSSQGLAGVRDEQFF
D: NA; length: 16; J: TRBJ1-2; size: few; V: TRBV19; DNA: TGTGCCAGTAGTATAGATTACCCGCCTGGAGGGAATGGCTACACCTTC; CDR3: CASSIDYPPGGNGYTF
D: NA; length: 14; J: TRBJ1-1; size: few; V: TRBV10-3; DNA: TGTGCCATCAGTGATCCCCAGGTCCGAACTGAAGCTTTCTTT; CDR3: CAISDPQVRTEAFF
D: NA; length: 15; J: TRBJ2-5; size: NA; V: TRBV5-6; DNA: TGTGCCAGCAGCGCGGGACTCCCGTCTACGGAGACCCAGTACTTC; CDR3: CASSAGLPSTETQYF
D: NA; length: 14; J: TRBJ2-3; size: NA; V: TRBV7-8; DNA: TGTGCCAGCAGCTTCGACGGTACCGCAGATACGCAGTATTTT; CDR3: CASSFDGTADTQYF
D: NA; length: 14; J: TRBJ2-5; size: NA; V: TRBV12-3/TRBV12-4; DNA: TGTGCCAGCAAAATGGCGCAGTCCGAAAAGGCCCAGTACTTC; CDR3: CASKMAQSEKAQYF
D: NA; length: 14; J: TRBJ1-4; size: NA; V: TRBV4-3; DNA: TGCGCCAGCAGATTTACCGGGGGGGATGAAAAACTGTTTTTT; CDR3: CASRFTGGDEKLFF
D: TRBD2; length: 14; J: TRBJ2-1; size: once; V: TRBV24-1; DNA: TGTGCCACCATCGGTACTAGCGGGAGGGATGAGCAGTTCTTC; CDR3: CATIGTSGRDEQFF
D: TRBD2; length: 18; J: TRBJ2-3; size: few; V: TRBV6-2/TRBV6-3; DNA: TGTGCCAGCAGTAGAATGCCCGTAGCGGGAGAACGGGCAGATACGCAGTATTTT; CDR3: CASSRMPVAGERADTQYF
D: TRBD2; length: 16; J: TRBJ2-5; size: NA; V: TRBV7-8; DNA: TGTGCCAGCAGCTCACTAGCGGGAGGGCCGAGGGAGACCCAGTACTTC; CDR3: CASSSLAGGPRETQYF
D: TRBD2; length: 14; J: TRBJ2-2; size: NA; V: TRBV24-1; DNA: TGTGCCACCAGTGTTAGCGGGAAGACCGGGGAGCTGTTTTTT; CDR3: CATSVSGKTGELFF
D: TRBD1; length: 14; J: TRBJ1-2; size: once; V: TRBV27; DNA: TGTGCCAGCCGCCGGGACAGGGCCAACTATGGCTACACCTTC; CDR3: CASRRDRANYGYTF
D: NA; length: 16; J: TRBJ2-3; size: NA; V: TRBV20-1; DNA: TGCAGTGCTAGTATCCCTAGAGCGGTACCCCCAGATACGCAGTATTTT; CDR3: CSASIPRAVPPDTQYF
D: TRBD2; length: 15; J: TRBJ2-1; size: NA; V: TRBV6-4; DNA: TGTGCCAGCAGTGAAGTACTAGCGGGGAGCAATGAGCAGTTCTTC; CDR3: CASSEVLAGSNEQFF
D: TRBD1; length: 13; J: TRBJ2-7; size: NA; V: TRBV30; DNA: TGTGCCTGGAGTGAGACAGGGGCCGAGCCACTTTCCTTC; CDR3: CAWSETGAEPLSF
D: NA; length: 14; J: TRBJ2-2; size: many; V: TRBV6-6; DNA: TGTGCCAGCAGACAGGGCGGGGTCACCGGGGAGCTGTTTTTT; CDR3: CASRQGGVTGELFF
D: NA; length: 15; J: TRBJ2-2; size: many; V: TRBV12-3/TRBV12-4; DNA: TGTGCCAGCAGTTTAGGGCACGGGGACACCGGGGAGCTGTTTTTT; CDR3: CASSLGHGDTGELFF
D: NA; length: 13; J: TRBJ1-2; size: NA; V: TRBV20-1; DNA: TGCAGTGCTAGTTCGGCATTACTCTATGGCTACACCTTC; CDR3: CSASSALLYGYTF
D: NA; length: 15; J: TRBJ1-5; size: many; V: TRBV7-2; DNA: TGTGCCAGCAGCCGTCAGGCATCTAGCAATCAGCCCCAGCATTTT; CDR3: CASSRQASSNQPQHF
D: TRBD2; length: 17; J: TRBJ2-2; size: NA; V: TRBV9; DNA: TGTGCCAGCAGCAGGACCCCGGCGGGGGGGGGTAACGGGGAGCTGTTTTTT; CDR3: CASSRTPAGGGNGELFF
D: TRBD1; length: 16; J: TRBJ1-1; size: few; V: TRBV6-2/TRBV6-3; DNA: TGTGCCAGCAGTTACTCGACGACAGGGGGGAACACTGAAGCTTTCTTT; CDR3: CASSYSTTGGNTEAFF
D: NA; length: 14; J: TRBJ2-7; size: NA; V: TRBV7-9; DNA: TGTGCCAGCAGCTTAAGCCTCGAACCCTACGAGCAGTACTTC; CDR3: CASSLSLEPYEQYF
D: NA; length: 13; J: TRBJ1-2; size: NA; V: TRBV6-2/TRBV6-3; DNA: TGTGCCAGCACCCCTGGTGGTTACGATGGCTACACCTTC; CDR3: CASTPGGYDGYTF
D: TRBD1; length: 16; J: TRBJ1-6; size: NA; V: TRBV10-3; DNA: TGTGCCATCAGTGTTTCGACAGGGTTTCGAGGTTCACCCCTCCACTTT; CDR3: CAISVSTGFRGSPLHF
D: NA; length: 14; J: TRBJ1-1; size: NA; V: TRBV12-3/TRBV12-4; DNA: TGTGCCAGCAGTTTACGAGTAGGAAACACTGAAGCTTTCTTT; CDR3: CASSLRVGNTEAFF